This T cell receptor beta chain was obtained from a study of blood T cells in healthy people across ages. Study findings and constraints: More naive CD4+ cells and higher diversity were found in long-lived than in aged donors. It was held that diversity estimates obtained from one million T cells represented underestimates.

A second about 6 to 12 cycle PCR used barcoded and J-beta primers. All samples yielded 2.5 million or more CDR3-containing paired-end reads. Each CDR3 protein is one row after TCRdb ran MiXCR on the 5' RACE reads. The table shows about 1 million distinct CDR3 sequences, with around 43% occurring only once. About this clonotype itself: What it binds is unknown.

The clonotype originates from a woman aged 60-70 years in good health. The sequenced sample consisted of blood.

Written as DNA, the CDR3 is TGCAGCGTTGCCCTCCGACTTAGGCCCGAAGAGACCCAGTACTTC. Translating gives CSVALRLRPEETQYF. The chain carries TRBV29-1 and TRBJ2-5; D uncertain. The CDR3 length is 15 residues. Per the germline V gene, CDR1 is SQVTM and CDR2 is ANQGSEA. The germline V and J ends were trimmed by 4 bases and 3 bases, with 18 bases remaining between them.